This TCR beta chain was captured by sequencing in a study of identical twins. Study outcomes and limitations: Invariant MAIT and iNKT cells may have partly biased zero-insertion analyses. Cord blood beta clonotypes present at high abundance carried fewer insertions; no such pattern appeared in memory repertoires. Out-of-frame beta chain sequences displayed weaker excess sharing between twins.

This clonotype appeared many times. Its antigen is still unknown. TCRdb redid the calling of the 5' RACE reads with MiXCR, one entry per CDR3 protein. The sample holds fewer than 450,000 distinct CDR3 sequences, roughly 9% seen once. Healthy Caucasians made up all donors. Sequencing used naive T cells sorted from blood. This sequence originates from a woman aged 45-65 years in good health.

CDR3 in DNA: TGCAGCGTTGTGCCAGGGTTGAACACTGAAGCTTTCTTT. It translates to CSVVPGLNTEAFF. The chain carries TRBV29-1 and TRBJ1-1, with D perhaps TRBD1 (5 bases). The CDR3 covers 13 residues. The ends were cut back, 4 bases at V and 0 bases at J, with 9 bases in the middle. The germline CDR1 and CDR2 sequences are SQVTM and ANQGSEA.